The 8 T cell receptor beta chains presented below share a single source sample, sequenced in a study of CD8 T cells in ankylosing spondylitis. Using its own MiXCR run on the 5' RACE reads, TCRdb lists one record per CDR3 protein. The sample carries some 840,000 distinct CDR3 sequences, approximately 12% recorded once. Their antigens remain unidentified. The study's findings and limits: Made up of several highly homologous variants, a TCR beta motif appeared characteristic of ankylosing spondylitis blood.

The sample was blood, either unsorted or a sorted T cell fraction (not recorded which). The receptors here all came from a male donor with ankylosing spondylitis.

This clonotype was counted only a few times. This chain links TRBV20-1 with TRBJ1-6, with D possibly matching TRBD1 (5 bases). Looked up from germline, CDR1 is DFQATT and CDR2 is SNEGSKA (reference sequence). The V end was cut by 4 bases, the J end by 0 bases, with 7 bases between. The CDR3 runs 14 residues. The CDR3 spells CSATDSSYNSPLHF. The DNA of the CDR3 is TGCAGTGCTACCGACAGCTCCTATAATTCACCCCTCCACTTT.

This clonotype was counted at least ten times. The V call is TRBV12-3 or TRBV12-4, the J call TRBJ2-1; tentatively, D is TRBD1 or TRBD2 (5 bases each). The CDR3 length is 13 residues. Trimming removed 5 bases at V and 5 bases at J, with 10 bases between. The CDR3 spells CASSGGGNNEQFF. For the CDR3, the DNA is TGTGCCAGCAGTGGGGGTGGCAACAATGAGCAGTTCTTC.

This clonotype was seen repeatedly, ten times or more. This chain joins TRBV5-1 and TRBJ2-7; D is unresolved. The CDR3 has 13 residues. From germline, CDR1 is SGHRS and CDR2 YFSETQ. V was trimmed by 3 bases and J by 4 bases, leaving 11 bases between them. CDR3 sequence: CASSSDGPYEQYF. The DNA of the CDR3 is TGCGCCAGCAGCTCCGACGGACCTTACGAGCAGTACTTC.

The genes are TRBV12-3 or TRBV12-4 and TRBJ1-1, with a possible D match to TRBD1 (6 bases). V lost 6 bases and J 6 bases, leaving 11 bases between the germline ends. The CDR3 has 12 residues. CDR3 in DNA: TGTGCCAGCAGACGGGACATTCCTGAAGCTTTCTTT. This sequence encodes CASRRDIPEAFF.

In this sample, this clonotype turned up once. The rearrangement joins TRBV4-2 to TRBJ2-5, with D maybe TRBD2 (6 bases). CDR3 length: 15 amino acids. Germline V CDR1 and CDR2: LGHNA, YNFKEQ. V was trimmed by 0 bases and J by 0 bases, leaving 8 bases between them. Here the CDR3 reads CASSQERGNQETQYF. CDR3 bases: TGTGCCAGCAGCCAAGAGCGGGGAAACCAAGAGACCCAGTACTTC.

This clonotype has a handful of counts. V usage is TRBV3-1 and J usage is TRBJ2-7; 7 bases agree with TRBD1. This CDR3 has 14 residues. The V and J ends lost 2 bases and 0 bases, in that order; junction bases with no gene match: 1. Germline-derived CDR1 and CDR2 are LGHDT and YNNKEL (reference sequence). CDR3 coding DNA: TGTGCCAGCAGCCAAAACAGGGGCTCCTACGAGCAGTACTTC. Translated: CASSQNRGSYEQYF.

This clonotype was observed a few times. CDR3 in DNA: TGTGCCAGCAGCTTCATTAGCACTGAAGCTTTCTTT. It encodes CASSFISTEAFF. The chain carries TRBV7-6 and TRBJ1-1; D unresolved. Deletions cut 3 bases from V and 4 bases from J, with 6 bases between. CDR1 is SGHVS, CDR2 FNYEAQ, per germline. The CDR3 is 12 residues long.

This clonotype has a handful of counts. The genes are TRBV5-6 and TRBJ2-1; TRBD2 matches 7 bases. V dropped 4 bases and J dropped 5; count of bases not matched to a gene: 12. CDR3 length equals 16 residues. CDR1 SGHDT and CDR2 YYEEEE come from the germline V gene. The CDR3 region has the DNA TGTGCCAGCAGCACGGTTGTCGCTAGCGGAGACAATGAGCAGTTCTTC. Its protein is CASSTVVASGDNEQFF.